This is a list of T cell receptor beta chains from one sample in a study of blood T cell repertoires in COVID-19. The assay was immunoSEQ multiplex PCR, and TCRdb's table has in-frame clones only and misses some. The table has about 400,000 clones, approximately 86% seen once; the top ten hold around 7.4%. The specimen sequenced was peripheral blood. The receptors here all came from a woman in her sixties or seventies with COVID-19, enrolled during active disease. Both conserved end residues are part of each CDR3. Where a row states a size, it is once, few, many or the class of an expanded clone; other rows omit it.

TRBV4-2	15	.	TRBJ2-3	CARNLYRESTDTQYF
TRBV7-7	16	.	TRBJ2-5	CASSQSGLAGKETQYF
TRBV18	15	.	TRBJ2-1	CASSQLAGSYNEQFF
TRBV27	14	.	TRBJ1-5	CASSLQGAGQPQHF
TRBV27	19	.	TRBJ2-1	CASRLMAGGPTLSYNEQFF
TRBV7-9	15	.	TRBJ1-5	CASSLGQGNYQPQHF
TRBV20-1	13	once	TRBJ2-1	CSASDRGNNEQFF
TRBV19	15	once	TRBJ1-1	CASSPLEGRKTEAFF
TRBV11-3	14	once	TRBJ2-7	CASSSAGPSYEQYF
TRBV5-5	12	.	TRBJ1-2	CASSLGQIGYTF
TRBV27	15	.	TRBJ1-2	CASSLRGRMNYGYTF
TRBV19	15	once	TRBJ1-5	CASTTRRSGNQPQHF
TRBV11-3	17	few	TRBJ2-4	CASSLDWRGLAKNIQYF
TRBV5-4	15	.	TRBJ1-6	CASSRDSSYNSPLHF
TRBV6-5	13	.	TRBJ2-1	CASSLDRGNEQFF
TRBV4-3	12	.	TRBJ2-1	CASSQLDGKQFF
TRBV7-2	14	.	TRBJ2-7	CASSLGDRGHEQYF
TRBV5-1	15	once	TRBJ2-1	CASSLSSGGPNEQFF
TRBV7-9	16	.	TRBJ1-1	CASSPPGTGGSSEAFF
TRBV11-3	14	.	TRBJ1-2	CASSFSKGNYGYTF
TRBV27	16	.	TRBJ2-7	CASSLFSAGGTYEQYF
TRBV6-2/TRBV6-3	13	.	TRBJ1-2	CASSPDSTYGYTF
TRBV18	16	.	TRBJ2-7	CASSPRLAGGVYEQYF
TRBV6-5	13	once	TRBJ2-4	CASRVIAKNIQYF
TRBV5-1	15	.	TRBJ1-3	CASSLGQGAGNTIYF
TRBV7-2	15	.	TRBJ2-1	CASSFSGGLANEQFF
TRBV27	16	.	TRBJ1-2	CASSPQWDRAGYGYTF
TRBV28	15	.	TRBJ2-7	CASSLGYGQTYEQYF
TRBV3-1/TRBV3-2	16	.	TRBJ1-5	CASRTGDSLVFQPQHF
TRBV12-3/TRBV12-4	13	.	TRBJ2-7	CASSLGNTGEQYF
TRBV20-1	13	.	TRBJ1-2	CSASPGGGYGYTF
TRBV19	18	.	TRBJ1-2	CASSMSTGTGGRNYGYTF
TRBV4-1	12	.	TRBJ2-7	CASSQGGSEQYF
TRBV5-4	14	few	TRBJ2-7	CASSLDSGVYEQYF
TRBV7-2	13	few	TRBJ1-2	CASSLETGRGYTF
TRBV7-2	17	.	TRBJ2-1	CASSFDSGTGLYNEQFF
TRBV6-5	15	once	TRBJ2-3	CASSYRGGGTDTQYF